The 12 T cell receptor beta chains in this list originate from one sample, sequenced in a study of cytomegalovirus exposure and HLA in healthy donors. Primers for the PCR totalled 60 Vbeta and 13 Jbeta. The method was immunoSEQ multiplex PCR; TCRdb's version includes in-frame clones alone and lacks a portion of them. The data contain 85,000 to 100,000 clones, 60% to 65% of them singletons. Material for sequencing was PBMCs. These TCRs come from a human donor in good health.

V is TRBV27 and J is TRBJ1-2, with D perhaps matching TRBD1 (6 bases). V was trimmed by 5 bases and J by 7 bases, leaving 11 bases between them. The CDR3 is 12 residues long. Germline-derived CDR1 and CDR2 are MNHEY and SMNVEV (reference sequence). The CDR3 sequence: CASSTTGSGYTF. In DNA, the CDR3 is TGTGCCAGCAGTACCACAGGGTCTGGCTACACCTTC.

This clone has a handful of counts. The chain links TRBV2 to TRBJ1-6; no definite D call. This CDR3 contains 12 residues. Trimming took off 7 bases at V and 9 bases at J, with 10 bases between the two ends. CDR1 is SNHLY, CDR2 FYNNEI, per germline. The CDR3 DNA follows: TGTGCCAGCACCGGGAATGGTTCACCCCTCCACTTT. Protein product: CASTGNGSPLHF. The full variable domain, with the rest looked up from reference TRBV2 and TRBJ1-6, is EPEVTQTPSHQVTQMGQEVILRCVPISNHLYFYWYRQILGQKVEFLVSFYNNEISEKSEIFDDQFSVERPDGSNFTLKIRSTKLEDSAMYFCASTGNGSPLHFGNGTRLTVT.

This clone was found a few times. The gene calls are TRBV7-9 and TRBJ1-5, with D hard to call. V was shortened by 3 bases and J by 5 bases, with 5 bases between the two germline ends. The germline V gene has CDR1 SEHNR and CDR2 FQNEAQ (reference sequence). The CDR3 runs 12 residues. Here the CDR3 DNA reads TGTGCCAGCAGCTTTGTAGATCAGCCCCAGCATTTT. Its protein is CASSFVDQPQHF.

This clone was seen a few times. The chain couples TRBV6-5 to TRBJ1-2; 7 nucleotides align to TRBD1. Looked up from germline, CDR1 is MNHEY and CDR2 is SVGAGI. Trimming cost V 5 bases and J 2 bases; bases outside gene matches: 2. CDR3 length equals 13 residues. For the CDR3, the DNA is TGTGCCAGCAGTGAGGACAGGAACTATGGCTACACCTTC. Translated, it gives CASSEDRNYGYTF.

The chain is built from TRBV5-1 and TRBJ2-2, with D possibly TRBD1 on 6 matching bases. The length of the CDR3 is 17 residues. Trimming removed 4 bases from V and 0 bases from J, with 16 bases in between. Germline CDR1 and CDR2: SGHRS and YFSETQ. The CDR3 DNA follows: TGCGCCAGCAGCCCGGATGGACAGAGACCGAACACCGGGGAGCTGTTTTTT. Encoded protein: CASSPDGQRPNTGELFF.

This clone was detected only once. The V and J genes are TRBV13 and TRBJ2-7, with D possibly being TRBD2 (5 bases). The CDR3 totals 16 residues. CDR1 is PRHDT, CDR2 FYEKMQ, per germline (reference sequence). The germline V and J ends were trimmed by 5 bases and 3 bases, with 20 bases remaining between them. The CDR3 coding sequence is TGTGCCAGCAGCATATATTTAAGCGGCAGCTTCTACGAGCAGTACTTC. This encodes CASSIYLSGSFYEQYF. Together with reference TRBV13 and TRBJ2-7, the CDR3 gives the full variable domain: AAGVIQSPRHLIKEKRETATLKCYPIPRHDTVYWYQQGPGQDPQFLISFYEKMQSDKGSIPDRFSAQQFSDYHSELNMSSLELGDSALYFCASSIYLSGSFYEQYFGPGTRLTVT.

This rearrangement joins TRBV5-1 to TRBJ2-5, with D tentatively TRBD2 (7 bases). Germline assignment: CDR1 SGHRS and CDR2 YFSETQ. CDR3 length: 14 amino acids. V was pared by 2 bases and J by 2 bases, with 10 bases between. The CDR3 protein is CASSFAGAQETQYF. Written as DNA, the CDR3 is TGCGCCAGCAGCTTTGCGGGGGCACAAGAGACCCAGTACTTC.

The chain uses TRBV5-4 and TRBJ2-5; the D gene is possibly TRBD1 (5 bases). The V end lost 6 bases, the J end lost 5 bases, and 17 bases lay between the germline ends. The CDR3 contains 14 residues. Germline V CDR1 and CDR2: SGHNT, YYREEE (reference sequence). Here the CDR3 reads CASTLSGRVETQYF. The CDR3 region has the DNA TGTGCCAGCACCCTAAGTGGCAGGGTGGAGACCCAGTACTTC. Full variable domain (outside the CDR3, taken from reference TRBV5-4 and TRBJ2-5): ETGVTQSPTHLIKTRGQQVTLRCSSQSGHNTVSWYQQALGQGPQFIFQYYREEENGRGNFPPRFSGLQFPNYSSELNVNALELDDSALYLCASTLSGRVETQYFGPGTRLLVL.

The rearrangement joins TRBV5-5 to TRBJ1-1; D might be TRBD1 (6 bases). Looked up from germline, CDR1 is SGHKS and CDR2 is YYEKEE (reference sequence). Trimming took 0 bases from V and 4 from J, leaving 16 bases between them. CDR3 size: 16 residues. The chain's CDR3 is CASSLEMTGWSTEAFF. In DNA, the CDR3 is TGTGCCAGCAGCTTGGAAATGACAGGATGGAGCACTGAAGCTTTCTTT. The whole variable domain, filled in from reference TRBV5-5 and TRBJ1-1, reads DAGVTQSPTHLIKTRGQQVTLRCSPISGHKSVSWYQQVLGQGPQFIFQYYEKEERGRGNFPDRFSARQFPNYSSELNVNALLLGDSALYLCASSLEMTGWSTEAFFGQGTRLTVV.

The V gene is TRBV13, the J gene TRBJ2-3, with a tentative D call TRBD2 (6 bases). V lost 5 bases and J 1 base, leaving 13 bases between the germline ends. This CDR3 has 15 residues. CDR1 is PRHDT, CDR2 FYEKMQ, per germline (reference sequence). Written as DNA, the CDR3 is TGTGCCAGCAGCCCCTCCGGGACTCGCACAGATACGCAGTATTTT. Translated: CASSPSGTRTDTQYF. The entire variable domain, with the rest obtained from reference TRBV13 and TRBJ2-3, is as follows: AAGVIQSPRHLIKEKRETATLKCYPIPRHDTVYWYQQGPGQDPQFLISFYEKMQSDKGSIPDRFSAQQFSDYHSELNMSSLELGDSALYFCASSPSGTRTDTQYFGPGTRLTVL.

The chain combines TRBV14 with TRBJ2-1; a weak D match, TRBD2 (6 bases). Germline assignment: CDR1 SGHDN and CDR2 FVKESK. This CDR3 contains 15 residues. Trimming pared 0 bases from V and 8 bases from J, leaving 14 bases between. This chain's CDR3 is CASSQDRGLTYEQFF. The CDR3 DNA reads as TGTGCCAGCAGCCAAGACCGGGGGTTAACGTATGAGCAGTTCTTC.

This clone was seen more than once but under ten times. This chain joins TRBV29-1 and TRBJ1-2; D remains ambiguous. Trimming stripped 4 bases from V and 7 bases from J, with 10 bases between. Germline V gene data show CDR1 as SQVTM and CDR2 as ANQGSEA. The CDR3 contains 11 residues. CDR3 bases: TGCAGCGTTGTTGGAGGACTTGGCTACACCTTC. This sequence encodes CSVVGGLGYTF.